This passage covers 24 T cell receptor beta chains from one sample sequenced in a study of radiotherapy plus CTLA-4 blockade in lung cancer listed by TCRdb under 2018. The library was prepared using the immunoSEQ multiplex PCR assay. Drawn from immuneACCESS, this table holds only the in-frame rearrangements with V and J called that TCRdb kept. Clones are partly lost; checked studies trace under half to an unresolved V gene and leave the rest unexplained. This sample comprises roughly 80,000 clones, roughly 69% of them detected only once. Roughly 9.8% of the sample goes to the ten largest clones. The source was peripheral blood, collected from a patient treated with radiotherapy plus ipilimumab. The receptors derive from a human donor with non-small cell lung cancer whose response to radiotherapy plus ipilimumab could not be evaluated.

This clone was detected a few times. This chain uses TRBV10-3 with TRBJ2-7, with TRBD2 matching 7 bases. V lost 6 bases to trimming and J lost 3 bases; unmatched junction nucleotides: 8. Germline V gene data show CDR1 as ENHRY and CDR2 as SYGVKD. This CDR3 spans 14 amino acids. For the CDR3, the DNA is TGTGCCATCAGGCCCTTAGCGGGCCACTACGAGCAGTACTTC. Amino acids: CAIRPLAGHYEQYF.

This clone has just one count. The chain uses TRBV4-2 and TRBJ2-7; 7 positions agree with TRBD1. Trimming took 0 bases from V and 7 from J; bases not matched to a gene: 3. The CDR3 length is 13 residues. CDR1 is LGHNA, CDR2 YNFKEQ, per germline. The CDR3 is CASSQELQGEQYF. The CDR3 DNA reads TGTGCCAGCAGCCAAGAGCTACAGGGGGAGCAGTACTTC.

This clone showed up just once. V usage is TRBV29-1 and J usage is TRBJ1-2; D gene uncertain. Germline V gene data show CDR1 as SQVTM and CDR2 as ANQGSEA. The CDR3 has 13 residues. V dropped 0 bases and J dropped 4 bases, with 9 bases sitting between them. The CDR3 DNA follows: TGCAGCGTTGAAGAATTCTGGAGCTATGGCTACACCTTC. Its protein product is CSVEEFWSYGYTF.

This clone was seen only a few times. The CDR3, as DNA: TGTGCCAGCAGTGAAGGAGGGACAGGGGTTGAAAAACTGTTTTTT. It yields the protein CASSEGGTGVEKLFF. The chain links TRBV6-1 to TRBJ1-4; 10 positions match TRBD1. Germline CDR1 and CDR2: MNHNS and SASEGT. The CDR3 sequence is 15 residues long. V dropped 1 base and J dropped 7; count of bases not matched to a gene: 3.

This clone was picked up one time. This rearrangement joins TRBV30 to TRBJ2-1; D gene uncertain. Germline V gives CDR1 GTSNPN, CDR2 SVGIG (reference sequence). This CDR3 is 14 amino acids long. Deletions cut 0 bases from V and 6 bases from J, with 12 bases between. The CDR3 region is CAWSVLVGVNEQFF. In DNA, the CDR3 is TGTGCCTGGAGTGTACTTGTAGGAGTCAATGAGCAGTTCTTC.

The chain links TRBV4-1 to TRBJ2-3, with D maybe TRBD1 (6 bases). The CDR3 runs to 17 residues. The germline V and J ends were trimmed by 3 bases and 0 bases, with 16 bases remaining between them. CDR1 and CDR2 from the germline V gene are MGHRA and YSYEKL. DNA for the CDR3: TGCGCCAGCAGCCAGGCAAGACAGGCAACTAGCACAGATACGCAGTATTTT. It codes for CASSQARQATSTDTQYF.

The J gene is TRBJ1-3, the V gene TRBV9; tentatively, D is TRBD1 (5 bases). V was cut by 4 bases and J by 4 bases, with 12 bases left in between. Germline V CDR1 and CDR2: SGDLS, YYNGEE. The CDR3 runs to 14 residues. The CDR3 reads CASSPGVWGNTIYF. The DNA of the CDR3 is TGTGCCAGCAGCCCGGGGGTTTGGGGAAACACCATATATTTT.

The rearrangement joins TRBV2 to TRBJ2-5, with TRBD1 matching over 8 bases. Trimming cost V 3 bases and J 5 bases; bases outside gene matches: 8. In germline, CDR1 is SNHLY, CDR2 FYNNEI. The CDR3 loop spans 15 amino acids. The CDR3 coding sequence is TGTGCCAGCAGTGAGGACCAGGGGGCAGGGGAGACCCAGTACTTC. The encoded protein is CASSEDQGAGETQYF.

CDR3 bases: TGTGCCAGCTCTTCGACAGGGCTGGGAACTAATGAAAAACTGTTTTTT. Amino acid sequence: CASSSTGLGTNEKLFF. The V and J genes are TRBV18 and TRBJ1-4, with TRBD1 matching 7 bases. V shed 6 bases and J 1 base; nucleotides not matched to a gene: 8. This CDR3 is 16 amino acids long. Looked up from germline, CDR1 is KGHSH and CDR2 is LQKENI.

This chain joins TRBV5-5 and TRBJ1-1; D is unresolved. The CDR3 has 13 residues. Germline-derived CDR1 and CDR2 are SGHKS and YYEKEE (reference sequence). Trimming removed 3 bases at V and 1 base at J, with 7 bases between. CDR3 loop: CASSSRPNTEAFF. CDR3 coding DNA: TGTGCCAGCAGCTCCAGGCCGAACACTGAAGCTTTCTTT.

This clone appeared once. The CDR3: CASSLTGSNQPQHF. The CDR3 coding sequence is TGTGCCAGCAGCTTGACAGGGAGCAATCAGCCCCAGCATTTT. The chain links TRBV5-6 to TRBJ1-5; weak D call: TRBD1 (6 bases). In germline, CDR1 is SGHDT, CDR2 YYEEEE. The CDR3 consists of 14 residues. Trimming cost V 1 base and J 1 base, with 6 bases left between them.

This rearrangement joins TRBV5-6 to TRBJ2-7; tentative D call: TRBD2 (5 bases). The CDR3 totals 15 residues. The V and J ends lost 4 bases and 5 bases respectively, with 19 bases between them. CDR1 is SGHDT and CDR2 is YYEEEE in the germline V gene. The CDR3 DNA sequence: TGTGCCAGCAGCCCCGGGGTTTTAGCTATCCACGAGCAGTACTTC. Amino acid sequence: CASSPGVLAIHEQYF.

V is TRBV11-3 and J is TRBJ2-4, with 9 bases identical to TRBD1. V shed 2 bases, J shed 1 base, and the junction held 3 bases outside the gene matches. Germline values: CDR1 SGHNT, CDR2 YENEEA. CDR3 length: 16 residues. The CDR3 reads CASSLFGTGAKNIQYF. The CDR3 DNA sequence: TGTGCCAGCAGCTTATTCGGGACAGGGGCCAAAAACATTCAGTACTTC. The full variable domain, rest sourced from reference TRBV11-3 and TRBJ2-4, is EAGVVQSPRYKIIEKKQPVAFWCNPISGHNTLYWYLQNLGQGPELLIRYENEEAVDDSQLPKDRFSAERLKGVDSTLKIQPAELGDSAVYLCASSLFGTGAKNIQYFGAGTRLSVL.

J is TRBJ2-7 and V is TRBV7-2, with 8 bases fitting TRBD1. The CDR3 is 14 residues long. J was trimmed by 4 bases and V by 5 bases; bases with no gene match: 7. Germline loops: CDR1 SGHTA, CDR2 FQGNSA. CDR3 nucleotides: TGTGCCAGCAGCCCCCGGACAGGGAGGTACGAGCAGTACTTC. Amino acids: CASSPRTGRYEQYF.

This rearrangement joins TRBV7-9 to TRBJ1-1; perhaps TRBD1 as D (5 bases). This CDR3 is 18 amino acids long. CDR1 and CDR2 (germline): SEHNR, FQNEAQ (reference sequence). Trimming removed 2 bases at V and 0 bases at J, with 19 bases between. CDR3 sequence: CASSLIRPPGEMNTEAFF. The CDR3 bases are TGTGCCAGCAGCTTAATTCGACCCCCGGGGGAAATGAACACTGAAGCTTTCTTT.

This chain uses TRBV6-5 with TRBJ1-5; TRBD1 might be the D (6 bases). CDR1 and CDR2 from the germline V gene are MNHEY and SVGAGI. The CDR3 consists of 13 residues. V lost 8 bases and J 3 bases, leaving 11 bases between the germline ends. The CDR3 reads CASHPGVNQPQHF. The CDR3 nucleotides read TGTGCCAGCCACCCAGGGGTCAATCAGCCCCAGCATTTT.

CDR3 loop: CASSPRQGVDTQYF. In DNA, the CDR3 is TGCGCCAGCAGCCCCCGACAGGGAGTTGACACGCAGTATTTT. V and J are TRBV4-1 and TRBJ2-3; 7 positions match TRBD1. This CDR3 spans 14 amino acids. Germline CDR1 MGHRA, CDR2 YSYEKL. J was trimmed by 9 bases and V by 4 bases; bases with no gene match: 10.

This chain joins TRBV28 and TRBJ2-7; no clear D. Trimming removed 5 bases at V and 4 bases at J, with 6 bases between. The germline V gene encodes CDR1 MDHEN and CDR2 SYDVKM. CDR3 length equals 11 residues. The CDR3 spells CASSLKYEQYF. For the CDR3, the DNA is TGTGCCAGCAGTCTAAAGTACGAGCAGTACTTC. The full variable domain, completed using reference TRBV28 and TRBJ2-7, is DVKVTQSSRYLVKRTGEKVFLECVQDMDHENMFWYRQDPGLGLRLIYFSYDVKMKEKGDIPEGYSVSREKKERFSLILESASTNQTSMYLCASSLKYEQYFGPGTRLTVT.

The J gene is TRBJ2-1, the V gene TRBV5-1; D is ambiguous. Germline-derived CDR1 and CDR2 are SGHRS and YFSETQ. This CDR3 has 14 residues. V was shortened by 2 bases and J by 1 base, with 7 bases between the two germline ends. CDR3 sequence reads: CASSFSESYNEQFF. The CDR3 DNA follows: TGCGCCAGCAGCTTCTCAGAATCCTACAATGAGCAGTTCTTC. The full variable domain, with the rest looked up from reference TRBV5-1 and TRBJ2-1, is KAGVTQTPRYLIKTRGQQVTLSCSPISGHRSVSWYQQTPGQGLQFLFEYFSETQRNKGNFPGRFSGRQFSNSRSEMNVSTLELGDSALYLCASSFSESYNEQFFGPGTRLTVL.

V is TRBV6-1 and J is TRBJ2-3; 7 nucleotides match TRBD1. Germline V gives CDR1 MNHNS, CDR2 SASEGT. The ends lost 6 bases at V and 6 bases at J; junction bases unmatched: 9. This CDR3 is 14 amino acids long. The CDR3 loop reads CASSRIRGRDTQYF. The CDR3, as DNA: TGTGCCAGCAGCCGAATTAGGGGGCGGGATACGCAGTATTTT.

The V call is TRBV6-5, the J call TRBJ1-2; the D gene is possibly TRBD1 (5 bases). Germline V gene data show CDR1 as MNHEY and CDR2 as SVGAGI. The germline V and J ends were trimmed by 5 bases and 6 bases, with 10 bases remaining between them. This CDR3 is 12 amino acids long. The CDR3 loop is CASSNLGDGYTF. Written as DNA, the CDR3 is TGTGCCAGCAGTAACCTAGGGGATGGCTACACCTTC.

The chain joins TRBV5-1 to TRBJ2-3, with D tentatively TRBD2 (7 bases). Germline lookup yields CDR1 SGHRS and CDR2 YFSETQ. This CDR3 is built from 16 residues. Trimming cost V 4 bases and J 4 bases, with 19 bases left between them. The CDR3 protein is CASSRRGGGVPDTQYF. CDR3 bases: TGCGCCAGCAGCCGGCGGGGAGGGGGTGTTCCAGATACGCAGTATTTT.

The rearrangement uses TRBV7-2 and TRBJ2-5; D ambiguous. Trimming left V 3 bases short and J 2 bases short, with 7 bases between. From germline, CDR1 is SGHTA and CDR2 FQGNSA. CDR3 length: 13 residues. This chain's CDR3 is CASSFGQQETQYF. For the CDR3, the DNA is TGTGCCAGCAGCTTTGGCCAGCAAGAGACCCAGTACTTC.

This chain connects TRBV9 to TRBJ2-3, with D unresolved. Germline-derived CDR1 and CDR2 are SGDLS and YYNGEE. Between the trimmed V and J ends, which lost 0 bases and 1 base, there was a span of 15 bases. The CDR3 loop spans 17 amino acids. The CDR3 coding sequence is TGTGCCAGCAGCGTAGATGCGAGCCAAATCGGCACAGATACGCAGTATTTT. Translating gives CASSVDASQIGTDTQYF. The complete variable domain, with remaining parts taken from reference TRBV9 and TRBJ2-3, reads DSGVTQTPKHLITATGQRVTLRCSPRSGDLSVYWYQQSLDQGLQFLIQYYNGEERAKGNILERFSAQQFPDLHSELNLSSLELGDSALYFCASSVDASQIGTDTQYFGPGTRLTVL.